Below, 17 T cell receptor beta chains from the same sample are listed, as sequenced in a study of blood T cell repertoires in COVID-19. The repertoire was sequenced with immunoSEQ multiplex PCR; TCRdb's copy has only in-frame clones and lacks some. The sample gives about 220,000 clones, around three quarters of which show up once; more than 7% is in the top ten. Sequencing was done on a sample of peripheral blood. These TCRs come from a woman between 65 and 79 years old with acute or convalescent COVID-19.

A note on this clone: Other DNA variants within this sample encode the same CDR3. The genes are TRBV10-1 and TRBJ1-1, with 8 bases aligning to TRBD1. The length of the CDR3 is 13 residues. Germline CDR1 is WNHNN and CDR2 is SYGVQD (reference sequence). Trimming removed 6 bases from V and 4 bases from J; junction bases left unmatched: 4. CDR3 residues: CASRKTGATEAFF. CDR3 sequence (DNA): TGCGCCAGCAGAAAGACAGGGGCCACTGAAGCTTTCTTT.

The chain carries TRBV3-1 (or the pseudogene TRBV3-2) and TRBJ2-5; the match to TRBD2 covers 7 bases. Trimming at V came to 0 bases and at J to 2 bases, leaving 6 bases not matched to a gene. This CDR3 has 16 residues. Germline V gene sequence: CDR1 LGHDT, CDR2 YNNKEL (reference sequence). The chain's CDR3 is CASSQDSASGQETQYF. The DNA for the CDR3 is TGTGCCAGCAGCCAAGATTCGGCTAGCGGACAAGAGACCCAGTACTTC.

The gene calls are TRBV6-5 and TRBJ1-1; 10 bases map to TRBD1. This CDR3 has 14 residues. Trimming cost V 6 bases and J 8 bases; bases outside gene matches: 9. Germline V lookup: CDR1 MNHEY, CDR2 SVGAGI. The DNA of the CDR3 is TGTGCCAGCAGACACGACAGGGGGCGACCCGAAGCTTTCTTT. This translates into CASRHDRGRPEAFF.

The chain is built from TRBV18 and TRBJ2-2, with TRBD1 matching over 7 bases. CDR3 length equals 16 residues. The junction had 4 bases not matched to a gene; V was cut back by 2 bases and J by 1 base. Germline V gives CDR1 KGHSH, CDR2 LQKENI. CDR3 region: CASSPNRQGNTGELFF. CDR3 nucleotide sequence: TGTGCCAGCTCACCAAATAGACAGGGGAACACCGGGGAGCTGTTTTTT.

Only one count was recorded for this clone. The chain has TRBV19 and TRBJ2-1, with D unresolved. The CDR3 is 13 amino acids. V was clipped by 6 bases and J by 5 bases, with 11 bases between them. CDR1 and CDR2 (germline): LNHDA, SQIVND (reference sequence). The CDR3 sequence: CASRRLLNNEQFF. Here the CDR3 DNA reads TGTGCCAGTAGGCGACTTCTAAACAATGAGCAGTTCTTC.

The rearrangement uses TRBV5-1 and TRBJ2-5; TRBD1 matches 8 bases. Germline V gene sequence: CDR1 SGHRS, CDR2 YFSETQ. Germline trimming cut 4 bases from V and 5 bases from J; bases unmatched to any gene: 7. CDR3 length equals 14 residues. The CDR3 sequence is CASSAYTGGETQYF. The DNA of the CDR3 is TGCGCCAGCAGCGCCTACACAGGGGGGGAGACCCAGTACTTC.

The genes are TRBV5-4 and TRBJ2-5; the D gene is possibly TRBD2 (6 bases). Germline V gives CDR1 SGHNT, CDR2 YYREEE (reference sequence). The CDR3 sequence is 15 residues long. V lost 5 bases and J lost 3, with 17 bases in between. The CDR3 nucleotides read TGTGCCAGCAGGTCTAGGCGGGGAGAAAAAGAGACCCAGTACTTC. This gives the protein CASRSRRGEKETQYF.

This chain joins TRBV9 and TRBJ2-4; TRBD2 aligns across 7 bases. The CDR3 covers 16 residues. V trimming: 0 bases; J trimming: 1 base; junction bases outside the gene matches: 4. CDR1 is SGDLS and CDR2 is YYNGEE in the germline V gene. The CDR3 loop is CASSVGGGAAKNIQYF. CDR3 coding DNA: TGTGCCAGCAGCGTAGGCGGGGGTGCGGCCAAAAACATTCAGTACTTC.

The V call is TRBV9, the J call TRBJ2-5, with 8 bases aligning to TRBD1. The V gene's germline CDR1 is SGDLS and CDR2 YYNGEE. With V trimmed by 0 bases and J by 4 bases, 5 bases remained unmatched. This CDR3 spans 15 amino acids. CDR3 loop: CASSVELTGAETQYF. CDR3 in DNA: TGTGCCAGCAGCGTAGAATTGACAGGGGCAGAGACCCAGTACTTC.

V and J are TRBV29-1 and TRBJ1-1; D gene uncertain. This CDR3 contains 13 residues. The germline CDR1 and CDR2 sequences are SQVTM and ANQGSEA. V lost 4 bases and J lost 0, with 9 bases in between. The CDR3 DNA follows: TGCAGCGTTGTTCCAGACATGAACACTGAAGCTTTCTTT. Translating it yields CSVVPDMNTEAFF.

This sequence joins TRBV7-2 and TRBJ2-7; 9 bases are a match to TRBD2. The germline V gene encodes CDR1 SGHTA and CDR2 FQGNSA. V gave up 5 bases and J gave up 3 bases; unmatched junction bases: 14. CDR3 length equals 17 residues. CDR3: CASSQLNSGGRLYEQYF. CDR3 sequence (DNA): TGTGCCAGCAGCCAGCTTAATAGCGGGGGCCGACTCTACGAGCAGTACTTC.

V usage is TRBV3-1 (or the pseudogene TRBV3-2) and J usage is TRBJ1-5; D is perhaps TRBD1 (6 bases). CDR1 and CDR2 from the germline V gene are LGHDT and YNNKEL (reference sequence). The CDR3 is 12 residues long. V gave up 0 bases and J gave up 10 bases, with 7 bases separating them. CDR3 protein: CASSQEGGPQHF. The DNA for the CDR3 is TGTGCCAGCAGCCAAGAAGGGGGACCCCAGCATTTT.

V and J are TRBV19 and TRBJ1-5, with D unclear. V was cut by 1 base and J by 0 bases, with 13 bases left in between. CDR3 size: 17 residues. The V gene's germline CDR1 is LNHDA and CDR2 SQIVND (reference sequence). The CDR3 nucleotides are TGTGCCAGTAGTATAGCCGGGCAGGCGGGTAGCAATCAGCCCCAGCATTTT. Translated: CASSIAGQAGSNQPQHF.

Here the CDR3 DNA reads TGTGCCAGCTACGGACAGGGATTGGTATCTAATGAAAAACTGTTTTTT. This gives the protein CASYGQGLVSNEKLFF. The V gene is TRBV6-6, the J gene TRBJ1-4, with 8 bases identical to TRBD1. Germline loops: CDR1 MNHNY, CDR2 SVGAGI (reference sequence). Trimming at V came to 8 bases and at J to 3 bases, leaving 11 bases not matched to a gene. The CDR3 consists of 16 residues.

The gene calls are TRBV19 and TRBJ1-4; 7 bases match TRBD1. The CDR3 spans 14 residues. V gave up 7 bases and J gave up 3 bases; unmatched junction bases: 5. CDR1 and CDR2 from the germline V gene are LNHDA and SQIVND (reference sequence). This chain's CDR3 is CASTKGAANEKLFF. CDR3 DNA: TGTGCCAGTACAAAGGGGGCTGCTAATGAAAAACTGTTTTTT.

V and J are TRBV2 and TRBJ1-6, with TRBD1 matching over 7 bases. This CDR3 is built from 15 residues. With V trimmed by 6 bases and J by 7 bases, 9 bases remained unmatched. In germline, CDR1 is SNHLY, CDR2 FYNNEI. CDR3 nucleotide sequence: TGTGCCAGCAGGCGCACAGGGGACGGCAATTCACCCCTCCACTTT. Translation: CASRRTGDGNSPLHF. Combining the CDR3 with reference TRBV2 and TRBJ1-6 gives the whole variable domain EPEVTQTPSHQVTQMGQEVILRCVPISNHLYFYWYRQILGQKVEFLVSFYNNEISEKSEIFDDQFSVERPDGSNFTLKIRSTKLEDSAMYFCASRRTGDGNSPLHFGNGTRLTVT.

The J gene is TRBJ1-5, the V gene TRBV10-2, with 8 bases fitting TRBD1. V dropped 6 bases and J dropped 3; count of bases not matched to a gene: 10. The CDR3 totals 16 residues. Germline V gene data show CDR1 as WSHSY and CDR2 as SAAADI. CDR3 sequence reads: CASRATRDRSNQPQHF. The DNA for the CDR3 is TGCGCCAGCAGGGCCACTCGGGACAGGTCCAATCAGCCCCAGCATTTT.